This is a list of T cell receptor beta chains from one sample in a study of blood T cells in healthy people across ages. TCRdb fed the 5' RACE reads into MiXCR, producing one record per CDR3 protein. The sample includes 1.5 million to 2 million distinct CDR3 sequences, approximately 32% of them seen just once. Sequences were obtained from blood. These receptor sequences come from a woman in her thirties in good health. The CDR3 runs from the conserved cysteine through the conserved F or W. Fields, in order: J gene, V gene, clone size, D gene, CDR3 protein, CDR3 DNA. The D gene is left open where the match is weak. Clone size is not always given. Where it is, it says once, few, many or a class for expanded clones.

J: TRBJ2-3; V: TRBV12-3/TRBV12-4; size: few; D: .; CDR3: CASSSRGVSTDTQYF; DNA: TGTGCCAGCAGTTCCCGGGGAGTGAGCACAGATACGCAGTATTTT
J: TRBJ1-5; V: TRBV28; size: .; D: .; CDR3: CASSLGQGTYRPQHF; DNA: TGTGCCAGCAGTTTGGGGCAGGGAACCTATCGGCCCCAGCATTTT
J: TRBJ1-1; V: TRBV6-2/TRBV6-3; size: .; D: .; CDR3: CASSYSWQAENTEAFF; DNA: TGTGCCAGCAGTTACTCATGGCAGGCAGAGAACACTGAAGCTTTCTTT
J: TRBJ1-2; V: TRBV27; size: .; D: .; CDR3: CASSLSTGGSCGYTF; DNA: TGTGCCAGCAGTTTATCAACCGGAGGGTCCTGTGGCTACACCTTC
J: TRBJ2-1; V: TRBV5-1; size: many; D: TRBD2; CDR3: CASSPRVSGGSFSEQFF; DNA: TGCGCCAGCAGCCCCCGCGTTAGCGGGGGGTCCTTTAGTGAGCAGTTCTTC
J: TRBJ2-2; V: TRBV27; size: many; D: .; CDR3: CASRTSSAGELFF; DNA: TGTGCCAGCAGAACTAGTTCTGCCGGGGAGCTGTTTTTT
J: TRBJ1-5; V: TRBV20-1; size: .; D: .; CDR3: CSAPVGGARPQHF; DNA: TGCAGTGCGCCCGTCGGAGGGGCGCGGCCCCAGCATTTT
J: TRBJ2-7; V: TRBV4-2; size: .; D: TRBD1; CDR3: CASSQDPGGSYEQYF; DNA: TGTGCCAGCAGCCAAGATCCAGGGGGCTCCTACGAGCAGTACTTC
J: TRBJ2-1; V: TRBV7-9; size: .; D: .; CDR3: CASSHPSYWHEQFF; DNA: TGTGCCAGCAGCCACCCCAGCTATTGGCATGAGCAGTTCTTC
J: TRBJ2-1; V: TRBV28; size: .; D: .; CDR3: CASNHRVDEQFF; DNA: TGTGCCAGCAATCACAGGGTCGATGAGCAGTTCTTC
J: TRBJ1-1; V: TRBV27; size: .; D: .; CDR3: CASSWTMNTEAFF; DNA: TGTGCCAGCAGTTGGACCATGAACACTGAAGCTTTCTTT
J: TRBJ2-7; V: TRBV6-1; size: .; D: TRBD2; CDR3: CASSRFIPTSGVPSYEQYF; DNA: TGTGCCAGCAGCAGATTTATACCGACTAGCGGGGTTCCCTCCTACGAGCAGTACTTC
J: TRBJ1-1; V: TRBV10-3; size: few; D: .; CDR3: CAISELDRLSFF; DNA: TGTGCCATCAGTGAGTTAGACAGGCTCTCTTTCTTT
J: TRBJ2-1; V: TRBV24-1; size: few; D: .; CDR3: CATSEVQGGSYNEQFF; DNA: TGTGCCACCAGTGAGGTCCAGGGGGGCTCCTACAATGAGCAGTTCTTC
J: TRBJ2-5; V: TRBV20-1; size: .; D: .; CDR3: CSANGGETQYF; DNA: TGCAGTGCTAACGGAGGGGAGACCCAGTACTTC
J: TRBJ2-7; V: TRBV9; size: .; D: TRBD2; CDR3: CASGAGLAGFYEQYF; DNA: TGTGCCAGCGGCGCGGGACTAGCGGGATTCTACGAGCAGTACTTC
J: TRBJ2-1; V: TRBV28; size: .; D: TRBD1; CDR3: CASSHGTGTSEQFF; DNA: TGTGCCAGCAGCCATGGGACAGGGACAAGTGAGCAGTTCTTC
J: TRBJ1-3; V: TRBV4-1; size: .; D: .; CDR3: CAIREGVASGNTIYF; DNA: TGCGCCATTCGCGAAGGGGTAGCCTCTGGAAACACCATATATTTT
J: TRBJ2-5; V: TRBV5-1; size: .; D: .; CDR3: CASSSFPQETQYF; DNA: TGCGCCAGCAGCTCGTTTCCTCAAGAGACCCAGTACTTC
J: TRBJ2-5; V: TRBV28; size: .; D: .; CDR3: CASSLAYGTQYF; DNA: TGTGCCAGCAGTTTAGCGTACGGGACCCAGTACTTC
J: TRBJ1-2; V: TRBV2; size: .; D: .; CDR3: CASEGQSANYGYTF; DNA: TGTGCCAGCGAGGGGCAGTCAGCTAACTATGGCTACACCTTC
J: TRBJ2-7; V: TRBV9; size: few; D: .; CDR3: CASSPSGRVSYEQYF; DNA: TGTGCCAGCAGCCCCTCGGGACGGGTATCCTACGAGCAGTACTTC